The source of this T cell receptor beta chain is a study of T cell repertoires in cytomegalovirus infection. Study background: TCR beta signatures that were public indicated CMV infection and matching HLA type. Study outcomes and limitations: HLA-C-restricted TCR beta clonotypes specific for CMV led the ex vivo response. Cumulative public TCR beta family frequency identified carriers of CMV plus the relevant HLA.

Comments on this clonotype: No antigen is known for it.

Using its own MiXCR run on the reads, TCRdb lists one record per CDR3 protein. The sample carries about 150,000 distinct CDR3 sequences, 20% to 25% recorded once. Sequenced input: PBMCs. The TCR comes from a human donor in good health (CMV status not recorded). Some clones in this sample may be carry-over from other donors' samples.

The CDR3 nucleotides read TGTGCCAGCAGCCAAGATTTCGGACAAGAGACCCAGTACTTC. This sequence encodes CASSQDFGQETQYF. This chain joins TRBV3-1 and TRBJ2-5; D is unresolved. V was shortened by 0 bases and J by 2 bases, with 7 bases between the two germline ends. This CDR3 is built from 14 residues. The germline V gene encodes CDR1 LGHDT and CDR2 YNNKEL (reference sequence).